The TCR beta chain described here comes from a study of T cell responses to AZD1222 COVID-19 vaccine. TCRdb's copy holds only in-frame clones and misses some; the assay was immunoSEQ multiplex PCR. The table records around 150,000 clones, 92% of them present only once. To note about this clone: Its antigen remains unidentified.

Second-dose groups at about 4 or about 12 weeks were pooled. Whole-study results and caveats: Unmutated variant regions are reportedly targeted by nearly half of spike-specific TCRs. Repertoire sampling happened only post peak T cell response.

Trimming stripped 4 bases from V and 0 bases from J, with 16 bases between. Germline CDR1 SGHVS, CDR2 FNYEAQ. The CDR3 contains 16 residues. The clonotype was recovered from an adult who received the AZD1222 COVID-19 vaccine. This specimen consisted of peripheral blood, obtained 28 days after the second AZD1222 dose. This chain uses TRBV7-6 with TRBJ2-7, with TRBD2 as a possible D gene (7 bases). The CDR3 sequence: CASSSLGGAASYEQYF. In DNA, the CDR3 is TGTGCCAGCAGCTCTCTGGGGGGGGCCGCCTCCTACGAGCAGTACTTC.